This T cell receptor (beta chain) was sequenced during a study of blood T cell repertoires in COVID-19. Study-level background: COVID-19 samples, acute and convalescent, were from the United States, Italy and Spain. From T cells, B-cell-depleted T cells, or PBMCs came the material, which was cDNA or gDNA.

A single count supports this clone. Original methodology: By means of reference gene primer amplification, nucleated cell counts were estimated. The repertoire was sequenced with immunoSEQ multiplex PCR; TCRdb's copy has only in-frame clones and lacks some. V, J and clone size reflect that table, while D and trimming were determined from the DNA. The table lists 140,000 to 150,000 clones, more than 75% of them singletons. CDR1 is LNHDA and CDR2 is SQIVND in the germline V gene (reference sequence). V was pared by 1 base and J by 3 bases, with 10 bases between. This CDR3 contains 15 residues. The specimen sequenced was peripheral blood. The chain links TRBV19 to TRBJ1-5; TRBD1 is a possible D gene (5 bases). This clonotype originated in a man in his fifties or sixties with active or convalescent COVID-19. CDR3: CASSIGAGLNQPQHF. The CDR3 bases are TGTGCCAGTAGTATAGGGGCAGGGCTCAATCAGCCCCAGCATTTT.